The 30 T cell receptor beta chains presented below share a single source sample, sequenced in a study of CDR3 diversity in severe acne. One entry per CDR3 protein, called by TCRdb with MiXCR from the PCR reads. The sample has some 90,000 distinct CDR3 sequences; 45% to 55% are singletons. Specimen: blood. All receptors come from a male donor with severe acne vulgaris.

This clonotype is medium-sized. This chain connects TRBV7-9 to TRBJ2-1, with D perhaps being TRBD1 or TRBD2 (6 bases each). V lost 7 bases and J 12 bases, leaving 10 bases between the germline ends. Germline values: CDR1 SEHNR, CDR2 FQNEAQ (reference sequence). The CDR3 totals 10 residues. CDR3: CASNEGGQFF. The DNA of the CDR3 is TGTGCCAGCAATGAGGGGGGGCAGTTCTTC.

By share, this clonotype counts as medium-sized (0.01 to 0.1%). This chain connects TRBV5-1 to TRBJ1-1; D gene unclear. The germline V and J ends were trimmed by 0 bases and 5 bases, with 5 bases remaining between them. This CDR3 region has 12 residues. CDR1 is SGHRS, CDR2 YFSETQ, per germline. CDR3 bases: TGCGCCAGCAGCTTGGGATGGACTGAAGCTTTCTTT. Its protein product is CASSLGWTEAFF.

This clonotype has ten or more counts. This chain connects TRBV7-3 to TRBJ2-1; 12 bases map to TRBD2. The CDR3 is made up of 17 amino acids. With 6 bases clipped from V and 9 bases from J, the junction kept 15 bases outside the gene matches. Germline CDR1 reads SGHTA; CDR2 reads FQGTGA. In nucleotides, the CDR3 is TGTGCCAGCAGTCGACTAGCGGGAGTCGGGGACCGTAGTGAGCAGTTCTTC. It specifies CASSRLAGVGDRSEQFF.

The chain uses TRBV24-1 and TRBJ2-7; no clear D gene. The germline V gene has CDR1 KGHDR and CDR2 SFDVKD. The CDR3 spans 11 residues. The V and J ends lost 1 base and 5 bases respectively, with 2 bases between them. The CDR3 spells CATSDLNEQYF. The DNA of the CDR3 is TGTGCCACCAGTGATTTAAACGAGCAGTACTTC.

This clonotype was observed many times. This rearrangement joins TRBV7-9 to TRBJ1-4; 7 bases are a match to TRBD1. Per the germline V gene, CDR1 is SEHNR and CDR2 is FQNEAQ (reference sequence). The junction had 7 bases not matched to a gene; V was cut back by 4 bases and J by 2 bases. The CDR3 consists of 16 residues. Here the CDR3 DNA reads TGTGCCAGCAGCTCCGACAGGGTGTCCACTAATGAAAAACTGTTTTTT. It is translated as CASSSDRVSTNEKLFF.

This clonotype appeared many times. This chain uses TRBV10-1 with TRBJ2-1; TRBD2 matches 8 bases. V trimming: 4 bases; J trimming: 8 bases; junction bases outside the gene matches: 7. The CDR3 extends over 14 amino acids. Germline CDR1 WNHNN, CDR2 SYGVQD (reference sequence). The chain's CDR3 is CASSAETSVDEQFF. CDR3 DNA: TGCGCCAGCAGTGCCGAGACTAGCGTCGATGAGCAGTTCTTC.

The CDR3 spells CASKIGATNTGELFF. Here the CDR3 DNA reads TGTGCCAGCAAGATAGGGGCCACGAACACCGGGGAGCTGTTTTTT. The rearrangement uses TRBV2 and TRBJ2-2, with a tentative D call TRBD1 (5 bases). V lost 7 bases and J 0 bases, leaving 12 bases between the germline ends. This CDR3 is built from 15 residues. The germline CDR1 and CDR2 sequences are SNHLY and FYNNEI.

This clonotype was detected once. This chain links TRBV7-6 with TRBJ2-5, with no clear D. Trimming shortened V by 4 bases and J by 7 bases, and 10 bases separated the two germline ends. The V gene's germline CDR1 is SGHVS and CDR2 FNYEAQ. CDR3 size: 12 residues. The CDR3 DNA sequence: TGTGCCAGCAGCTATACAGATGGGACCCAGTACTTC. This translates into CASSYTDGTQYF.

As concerns this clonotype: This sequence may be a read error, since a much larger clone differs from it by one base. The chain carries TRBV12-3 or TRBV12-4 and TRBJ2-7, with no clear D. The V and J ends lost 5 bases and 5 bases respectively, with 13 bases between them. This CDR3 has 13 residues. The CDR3 protein is CASSPLFSNEQYF. The CDR3 coding sequence is TGTGCCAGCAGTCCCCTGTTTTCCAACGAGCAGTACTTC.

The chain carries TRBV2 and TRBJ1-2; 8 positions agree with TRBD1. There are 14 residues in the CDR3. Germline V lookup: CDR1 SNHLY, CDR2 FYNNEI. The V and J ends lost 6 bases and 1 base, in that order; junction bases with no gene match: 4. CDR3 amino acids: CASRPGQGNYGYTF. CDR3 nucleotide sequence: TGTGCCAGCAGACCCGGACAGGGTAACTATGGCTACACCTTC.

Regarding this clonotype: A much larger clonotype is one base distant, so this may be a read error. J is TRBJ1-1 and V is TRBV19, with 8 bases matching TRBD1. Per germline, CDR1 LNHDA and CDR2 SQIVND (reference sequence). This CDR3 spans 14 amino acids. The junction had 9 bases not matched to a gene; V was cut back by 7 bases and J by 5 bases. CDR3 region: CASNPGQGGTEAFF. CDR3 sequence (DNA): TGTGCCAGTAATCCCGGACAGGGTGGGACTGAAGCTTTCTTT. Full variable domain (outside the CDR3, taken from reference TRBV19 and TRBJ1-1): DGGITQSPKYLFRKEGQNVTLSCEQNLNHDAMYWYRQDPGQGLRLIYYSQIVNDFQKGDIAEGYSVSREKKESFPLTVTSAQKNPTAFYLCASNPGQGGTEAFFGQGTRLTVV.

The chain recombines TRBV7-9 with TRBJ2-7, with 8 bases identical to TRBD1. This CDR3 contains 13 residues. CDR1 SEHNR and CDR2 FQNEAQ come from the germline V gene (reference sequence). J was trimmed by 3 bases and V by 5 bases; bases with no gene match: 3. CDR3 residues: CASSRGQGYEQYF. CDR3 DNA: TGTGCCAGCAGCAGAGGACAGGGCTACGAGCAGTACTTC. The whole variable domain, filled in from reference TRBV7-9 and TRBJ2-7, reads DTGVSQNPRHKITKRGQNVTFRCDPISEHNRLYWYRQTLGQGPEFLTYFQNEAQLEKSRLLSDRFSAERPKGSFSTLEIQRTEQGDSAMYLCASSRGQGYEQYFGPGTRLTVT.

In its sample, this clonotype ranks as medium-sized (0.01 to 0.1%). The chain uses TRBV7-7 and TRBJ2-5, with D possibly being TRBD2 (6 bases). There are 15 residues in the CDR3. With 5 bases removed from V and 4 bases from J, the gap between germline ends came to 17 bases. Germline V gene data show CDR1 as SSHAT and CDR2 as FNYEAQ (reference sequence). CDR3 amino acids: CASSPGSGVGETQYF. Here the CDR3 DNA reads TGTGCCAGCAGCCCCGGGTCGGGGGTGGGAGAGACCCAGTACTTC.

This clonotype has just a few counts. The chain carries TRBV12-3 or TRBV12-4 and TRBJ1-1, with D tentatively TRBD1 (6 bases). Trimming left V 4 bases short and J 0 bases short, with 9 bases between. The CDR3 consists of 14 residues. In nucleotides, the CDR3 is TGTGCCAGCAGTTCGGGGGGCTTGAACACTGAAGCTTTCTTT. This translates into CASSSGGLNTEAFF.

CDR3 sequence: CATTRDSQETQYF. For the CDR3, the DNA is TGTGCCACCACCCGGGACAGTCAAGAGACCCAGTACTTC. The chain couples TRBV15 to TRBJ2-5; TRBD1 matches at 7 bases. Trimming cost V 7 bases and J 2 bases; bases outside gene matches: 4. The germline V gene encodes CDR1 LNHNV and CDR2 YYDKDF (reference sequence). The CDR3 is made up of 13 amino acids.

This chain joins TRBV10-3 and TRBJ2-7; D not resolved. Germline CDR1 is ENHRY and CDR2 is SYGVKD. The CDR3 extends over 12 amino acids. Deletions cut 2 bases from V and 3 bases from J, with 5 bases between. The CDR3 region is CAISEDFYEQYF. CDR3 in DNA: TGTGCCATCAGTGAGGACTTCTACGAGCAGTACTTC.

This clonotype was found many times. The gene calls are TRBV20-1 and TRBJ2-5; 9 bases map to TRBD2. Germline V gives CDR1 DFQATT, CDR2 SNEGSKA (reference sequence). J lost 3 bases, V lost 0 bases, and 8 bases had no gene match. The CDR3 has 16 amino acids. CDR3 sequence (DNA): TGCAGTGCTAGAGATCTGGCGGGGGGGCCTGAAGAGACCCAGTACTTC. Translation gives CSARDLAGGPEETQYF.

This clonotype turned up a few times. The chain combines TRBV5-4 with TRBJ1-1; TRBD1 is a possible D gene (5 bases). The V gene lost 5 bases and the J gene lost 4 bases, with 21 bases spanning the gap. The germline V gene encodes CDR1 SGHNT and CDR2 YYREEE (reference sequence). This CDR3 spans 16 amino acids. CDR3 amino acids: CASSSTGDSFPTEAFF. The CDR3 DNA sequence: TGTGCCAGCAGTTCGACTGGCGACAGCTTCCCCACTGAAGCTTTCTTT.

The genes are TRBV19 and TRBJ1-2; no firm D call. The CDR3 length is 14 residues. Germline V lookup: CDR1 LNHDA, CDR2 SQIVND (reference sequence). V was clipped by 4 bases and J by 2 bases, with 11 bases between them. The CDR3 region has the DNA TGTGCCAGTAGTACACGCCAAGGAAACTATGGCTACACCTTC. Amino acids: CASSTRQGNYGYTF.

The chain combines TRBV15 with TRBJ2-5; D perhaps matches TRBD1 (6 bases). This CDR3 is 18 amino acids long. V was clipped by 0 bases and J by 3 bases, with 20 bases between them. Germline CDR1 and CDR2: LNHNV and YYDKDF (reference sequence). The CDR3 nucleotides are TGTGCCACCAGCAGAGATAACTTCGGACAGTTGAGTGAAGAGACCCAGTACTTC. Protein sequence: CATSRDNFGQLSEETQYF.

In this sample, this clonotype turned up once. The CDR3 region has the DNA TGTGCCAGCAGCGCCGGAAACACAGATACGCAGTATTTT. It codes for CASSAGNTDTQYF. The V gene is TRBV9, the J gene TRBJ2-3; D gene unclear. Germline V gives CDR1 SGDLS, CDR2 YYNGEE. The CDR3 sequence is 13 residues long. V was cut by 3 bases and J by 2 bases, with 7 bases left in between. Full variable domain (outside the CDR3, taken from reference TRBV9 and TRBJ2-3): DSGVTQTPKHLITATGQRVTLRCSPRSGDLSVYWYQQSLDQGLQFLIQYYNGEERAKGNILERFSAQQFPDLHSELNLSSLELGDSALYFCASSAGNTDTQYFGPGTRLTVL.

This clonotype was counted ten times or more. This chain connects TRBV6-4 to TRBJ1-5; D not certain. This CDR3 has 13 amino acids. Looked up from germline, CDR1 is MRHNA and CDR2 is SNTAGT. Trimming shortened V by 3 bases and J by 0 bases, and 3 bases separated the two germline ends. This CDR3 is CASSESSNQPQHF. The CDR3 coding sequence is TGTGCCAGCAGTGAAAGTAGCAATCAGCCCCAGCATTTT.

As regards this clonotype: The junction departs from the called germline gene at one end, perhaps through a read error. This rearrangement joins TRBV7-2 to TRBJ1-1, with TRBD1 identical over 7 bases. The CDR3 has 14 residues. Germline lookup yields CDR1 SGHTA and CDR2 FQGNSA. The CDR3: CACSRTGGGTEAFF. As DNA, the CDR3 is TGTGCCTGCAGCAGGACAGGCGGTGGCACTGAAGCTTTCTTT.

The V and J genes are TRBV28 and TRBJ1-1; D not resolved. The V gene's germline CDR1 is MDHEN and CDR2 SYDVKM. This CDR3 has 13 amino acids. Deletions cut 7 bases from V and 1 base from J, with 10 bases between. CDR3 region: CASTLTENTEAFF. The CDR3 DNA reads as TGTGCCAGCACCCTAACGGAGAACACTGAAGCTTTCTTT.

The sample holds a few counts of this clonotype. CDR3 bases: TGTGCCAGCAGTTTAAGTTCTGGGGGCGGTCAGCCCCAGCATTTT. Translation: CASSLSSGGGQPQHF. The rearrangement links TRBV28 to TRBJ1-5; maybe TRBD1 (6 bases). The V and J ends lost 2 bases and 6 bases respectively, with 14 bases between them. CDR3 length: 15 amino acids. CDR1 and CDR2 from the germline V gene are MDHEN and SYDVKM.

This clonotype came up a few times. The chain combines TRBV12-5 with TRBJ1-1, with D possibly matching TRBD1 (6 bases). The CDR3 loop spans 12 amino acids. The V end lost 6 bases, the J end lost 6 bases, and 11 bases lay between the germline ends. Germline V lookup: CDR1 LGHNT, CDR2 FRNRAP. The CDR3 sequence is CASGYGQSEAFF. The CDR3 region has the DNA TGTGCTAGTGGATACGGACAGTCTGAAGCTTTCTTT.

This clonotype was recorded many times. The CDR3 loop is CASSWTSGGYEQYF. The CDR3, as DNA: TGTGCCAGCAGTTGGACTAGCGGGGGCTACGAGCAGTACTTC. J is TRBJ2-7 and V is TRBV12-3 or TRBV12-4; 13 bases fit TRBD2. This CDR3 contains 14 residues. V trimming: 4 bases; J trimming: 3 bases; junction bases outside the gene matches: 0.

Regarding this clonotype: A much larger clone sits a single nucleotide away, making a read error possible. DNA of the CDR3: TGTGCCGGCTCGGGACTAGCGGGAGGGGGAGAGACCCAGTACTTC. It translates to CAGSGLAGGGETQYF. The V and J genes are TRBV6-1 and TRBJ2-5; 16 bases map to TRBD2. The CDR3 consists of 15 residues. V was pared by 11 bases and J by 4 bases, with 7 bases of the junction left unmatched. Germline V gene sequence: CDR1 MNHNS, CDR2 SASEGT.

The count of this clonotype is one. V gene TRBV24-1 combines with J gene TRBJ1-5; 7 bases match TRBD1. Germline lookup yields CDR1 KGHDR and CDR2 SFDVKD. V trimming: 2 bases; J trimming: 11 bases; junction bases outside the gene matches: 8. The CDR3 extends over 14 amino acids. The CDR3: CATSDYRGEQSQHF. The CDR3 nucleotides read TGTGCCACCAGTGATTACAGGGGCGAGCAGTCCCAGCATTTT.

The V call is TRBV2, the J call TRBJ1-2, with D perhaps TRBD1 (5 bases). V was pared by 3 bases and J by 8 bases, with 7 bases between. Germline CDR1 SNHLY, CDR2 FYNNEI. CDR3 length equals 11 residues. The CDR3 is CASSEWDGYTF. CDR3 coding DNA: TGTGCCAGCAGTGAGTGGGACGGCTACACCTTC. The whole variable domain, remainder taken from reference TRBV2 and TRBJ1-2, is EPEVTQTPSHQVTQMGQEVILRCVPISNHLYFYWYRQILGQKVEFLVSFYNNEISEKSEIFDDQFSVERPDGSNFTLKIRSTKLEDSAMYFCASSEWDGYTFGSGTRLTVV.